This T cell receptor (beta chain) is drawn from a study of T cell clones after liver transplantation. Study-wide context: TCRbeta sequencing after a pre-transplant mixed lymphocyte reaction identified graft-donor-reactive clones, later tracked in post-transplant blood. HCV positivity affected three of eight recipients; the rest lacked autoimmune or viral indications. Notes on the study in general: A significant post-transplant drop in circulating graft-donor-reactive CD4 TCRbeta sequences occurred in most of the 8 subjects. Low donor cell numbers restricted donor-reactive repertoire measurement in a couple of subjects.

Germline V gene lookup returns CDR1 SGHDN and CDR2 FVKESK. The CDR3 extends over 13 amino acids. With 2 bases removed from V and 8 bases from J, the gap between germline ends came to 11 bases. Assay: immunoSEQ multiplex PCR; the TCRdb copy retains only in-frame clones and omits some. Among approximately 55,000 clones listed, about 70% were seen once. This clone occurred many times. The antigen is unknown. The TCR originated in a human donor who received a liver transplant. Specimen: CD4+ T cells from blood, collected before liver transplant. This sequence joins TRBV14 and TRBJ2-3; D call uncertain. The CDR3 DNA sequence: TGTGCCAGCAGCCAAAAAACCCTATTTACGCAGTATTTT. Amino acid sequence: CASSQKTLFTQYF.